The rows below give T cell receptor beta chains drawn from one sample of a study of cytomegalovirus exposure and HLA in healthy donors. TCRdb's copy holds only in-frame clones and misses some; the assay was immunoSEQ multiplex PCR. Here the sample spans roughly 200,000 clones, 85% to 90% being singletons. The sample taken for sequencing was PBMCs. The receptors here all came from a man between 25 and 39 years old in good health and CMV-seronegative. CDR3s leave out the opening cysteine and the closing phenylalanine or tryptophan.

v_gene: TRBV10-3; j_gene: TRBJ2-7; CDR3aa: AISERGGAGGYEQY
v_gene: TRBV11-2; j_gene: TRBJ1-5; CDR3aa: ASSLEAGRNQPQH
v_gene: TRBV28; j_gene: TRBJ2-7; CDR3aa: ASSGRRISYEQY
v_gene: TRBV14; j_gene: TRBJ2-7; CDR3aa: ASSPFEAVSSYEQY
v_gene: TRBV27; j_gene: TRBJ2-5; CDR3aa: ASSSKTGLQETQY
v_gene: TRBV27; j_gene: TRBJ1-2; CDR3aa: ASSTRGGGYGYT
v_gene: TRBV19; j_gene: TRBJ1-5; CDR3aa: ASSMGQGGYSNQPQH
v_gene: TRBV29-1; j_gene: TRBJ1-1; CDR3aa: SVVMRNTEAF
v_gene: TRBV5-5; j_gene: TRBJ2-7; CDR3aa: ASSQISGITYEQY
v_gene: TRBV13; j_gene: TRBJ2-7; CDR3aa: ASSLTTAYEQY
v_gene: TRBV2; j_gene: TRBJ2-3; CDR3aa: ASSERRLQGTQY
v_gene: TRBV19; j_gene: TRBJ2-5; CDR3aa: ASRQLAGDNRGETQY
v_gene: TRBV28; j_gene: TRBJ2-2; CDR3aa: ASTDGTISGELF
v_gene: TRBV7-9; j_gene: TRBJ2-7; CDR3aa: ASSHKGVFNEQY
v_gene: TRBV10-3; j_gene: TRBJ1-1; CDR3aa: AISERSYNTEAF
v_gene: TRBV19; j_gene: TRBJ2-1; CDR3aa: ASSIRSGRVVDEQF
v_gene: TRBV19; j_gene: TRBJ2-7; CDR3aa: ASSLFFGYPAGY
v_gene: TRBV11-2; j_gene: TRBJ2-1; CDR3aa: ASSSRDRVFDEQF
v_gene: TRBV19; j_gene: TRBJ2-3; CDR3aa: ASSISLTDTQY
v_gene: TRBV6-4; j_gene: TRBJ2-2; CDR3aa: ASSGTSTGELF
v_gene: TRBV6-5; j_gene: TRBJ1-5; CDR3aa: ASSPEGGRAQH
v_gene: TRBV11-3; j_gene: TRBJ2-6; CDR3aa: ASSSRGPGANVLT
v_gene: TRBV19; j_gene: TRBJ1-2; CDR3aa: ASSDRGGLFYT
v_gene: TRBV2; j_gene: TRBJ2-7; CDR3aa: ASSEEGAGEQY
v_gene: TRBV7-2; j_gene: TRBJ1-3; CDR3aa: ASSGSRGSSGNTIY
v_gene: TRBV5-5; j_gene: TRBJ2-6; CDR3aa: ASSLATRAGANVLT
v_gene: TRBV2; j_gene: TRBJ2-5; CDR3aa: ASSREETQY
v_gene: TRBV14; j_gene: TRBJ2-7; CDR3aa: ASSPTGNSYEQY
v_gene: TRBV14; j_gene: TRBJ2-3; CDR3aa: ASSQPLTDTQY
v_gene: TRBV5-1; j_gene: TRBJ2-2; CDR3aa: ASSLKGLAGRSGTGELF
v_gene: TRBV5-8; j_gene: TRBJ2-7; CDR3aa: ASRQTGLVGFVFEYEQY
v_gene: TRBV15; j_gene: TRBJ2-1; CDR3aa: ATSTPGVQRSGEQF
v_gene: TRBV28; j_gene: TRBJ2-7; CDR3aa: ASSLSLSYEQY
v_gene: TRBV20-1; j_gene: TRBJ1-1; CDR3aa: SAIRQIEAF
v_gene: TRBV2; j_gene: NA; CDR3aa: ASSEREGPSYEQY
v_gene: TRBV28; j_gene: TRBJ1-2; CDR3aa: ASSFRTGSGYT
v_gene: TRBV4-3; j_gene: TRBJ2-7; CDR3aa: ASSQDLPGQGIYEQY
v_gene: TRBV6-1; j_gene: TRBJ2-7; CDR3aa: ASSDSAGAIYEQY
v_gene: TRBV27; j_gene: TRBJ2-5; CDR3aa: ASGGYQLETQY